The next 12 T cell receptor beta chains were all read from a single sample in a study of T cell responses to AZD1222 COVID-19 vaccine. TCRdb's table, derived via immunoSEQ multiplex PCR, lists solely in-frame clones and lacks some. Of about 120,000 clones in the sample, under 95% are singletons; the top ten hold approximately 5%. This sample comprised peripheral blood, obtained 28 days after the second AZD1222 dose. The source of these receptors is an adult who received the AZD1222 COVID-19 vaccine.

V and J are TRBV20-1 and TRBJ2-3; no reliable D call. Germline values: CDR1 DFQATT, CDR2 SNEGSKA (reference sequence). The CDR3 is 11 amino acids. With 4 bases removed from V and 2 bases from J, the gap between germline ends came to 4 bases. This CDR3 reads CSAKNTDTQYF. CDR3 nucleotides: TGCAGTGCTAAGAACACAGATACGCAGTATTTT.

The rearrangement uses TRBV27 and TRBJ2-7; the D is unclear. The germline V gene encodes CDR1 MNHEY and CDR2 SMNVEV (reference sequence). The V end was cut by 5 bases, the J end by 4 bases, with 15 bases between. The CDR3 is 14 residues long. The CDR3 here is CASSPPGSPYEQYF. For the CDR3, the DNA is TGTGCCAGCAGTCCCCCCGGGTCCCCATACGAGCAGTACTTC.

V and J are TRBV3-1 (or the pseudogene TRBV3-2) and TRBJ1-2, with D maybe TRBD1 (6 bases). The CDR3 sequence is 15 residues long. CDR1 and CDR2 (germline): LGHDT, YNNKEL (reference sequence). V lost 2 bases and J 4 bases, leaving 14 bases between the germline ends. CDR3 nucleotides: TGTGCCAGCAGCCAATTGGAGCCAGGGGCCTATGGCTACACCTTC. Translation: CASSQLEPGAYGYTF.

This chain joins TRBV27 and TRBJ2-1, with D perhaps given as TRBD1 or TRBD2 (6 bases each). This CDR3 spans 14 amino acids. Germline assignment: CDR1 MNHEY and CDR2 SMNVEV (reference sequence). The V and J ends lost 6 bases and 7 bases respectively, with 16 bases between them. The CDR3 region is CASSAVGGRNEQFF. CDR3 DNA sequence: TGTGCCAGCAGCGCCGTAGGGGGGAGGAATGAGCAGTTCTTC.

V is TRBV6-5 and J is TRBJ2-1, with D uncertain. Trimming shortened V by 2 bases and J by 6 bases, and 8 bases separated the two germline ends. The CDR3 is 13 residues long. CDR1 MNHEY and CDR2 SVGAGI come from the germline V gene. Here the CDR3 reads CASSYSNVNEQFF. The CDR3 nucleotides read TGTGCCAGCAGTTACAGTAACGTCAATGAGCAGTTCTTC.

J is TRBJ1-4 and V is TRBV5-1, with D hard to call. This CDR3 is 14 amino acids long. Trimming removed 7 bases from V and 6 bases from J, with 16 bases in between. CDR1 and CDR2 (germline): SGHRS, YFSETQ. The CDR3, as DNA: TGCGCCAGCTCCTATGGCCTTCCTTATGAAAAACTGTTTTTT. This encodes CASSYGLPYEKLFF.

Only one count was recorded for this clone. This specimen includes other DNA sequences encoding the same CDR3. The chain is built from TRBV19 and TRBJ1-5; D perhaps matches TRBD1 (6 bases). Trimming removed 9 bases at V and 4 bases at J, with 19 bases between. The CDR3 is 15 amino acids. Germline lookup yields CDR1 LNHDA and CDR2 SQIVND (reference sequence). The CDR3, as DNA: TGTGCCAGCCGGACGGGGGGCGGCCTGAATCAGCCCCAGCATTTT. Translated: CASRTGGGLNQPQHF.

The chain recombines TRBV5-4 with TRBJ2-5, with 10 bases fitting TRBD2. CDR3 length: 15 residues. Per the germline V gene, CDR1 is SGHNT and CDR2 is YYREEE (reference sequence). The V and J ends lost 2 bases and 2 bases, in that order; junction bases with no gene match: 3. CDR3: CASSFKREGQETQYF. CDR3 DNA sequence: TGTGCCAGCAGCTTCAAGCGGGAGGGGCAAGAGACCCAGTACTTC.

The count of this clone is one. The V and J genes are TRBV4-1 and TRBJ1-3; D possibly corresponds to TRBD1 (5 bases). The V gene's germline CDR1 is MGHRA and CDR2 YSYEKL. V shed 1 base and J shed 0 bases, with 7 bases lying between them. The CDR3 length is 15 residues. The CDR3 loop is CASSQVGTSGNTIYF. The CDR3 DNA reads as TGCGCCAGCAGCCAAGTGGGGACCTCTGGAAACACCATATATTTT.

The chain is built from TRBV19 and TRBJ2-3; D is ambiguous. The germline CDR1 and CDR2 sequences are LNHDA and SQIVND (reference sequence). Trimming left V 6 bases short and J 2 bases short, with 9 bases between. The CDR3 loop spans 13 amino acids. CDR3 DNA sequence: TGTGCCAGTAGAAGGCCCGACACAGATACGCAGTATTTT. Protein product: CASRRPDTDTQYF.

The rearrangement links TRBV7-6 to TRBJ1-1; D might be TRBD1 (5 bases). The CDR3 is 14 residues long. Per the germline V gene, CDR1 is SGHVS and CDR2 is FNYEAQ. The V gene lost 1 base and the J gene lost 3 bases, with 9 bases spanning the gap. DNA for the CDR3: TGTGCCAGCAGCTTAGACCAGGGAGACACTGAAGCTTTCTTT. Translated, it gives CASSLDQGDTEAFF.

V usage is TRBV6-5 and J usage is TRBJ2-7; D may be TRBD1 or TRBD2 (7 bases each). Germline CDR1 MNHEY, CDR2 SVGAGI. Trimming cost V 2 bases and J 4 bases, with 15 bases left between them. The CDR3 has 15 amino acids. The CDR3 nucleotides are TGTGCCAGCAGTTACAGGAGGCAGGGGGGGTACGAGCAGTACTTC. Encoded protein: CASSYRRQGGYEQYF.